This TCR beta chain originates from a study of blood T cell repertoires in COVID-19. Overall study: The United States, Italy and Spain were the sources of the acute and convalescent COVID-19 samples.

Only in-frame clones appear in the TCRdb table, and some are missing; sequencing was by immunoSEQ multiplex PCR. The table shows roughly 250,000 clones, with approximately 89% occurring only once. Participants reported their clinical history, and cohort assignment relied on those reports. The CDR3 is 14 residues long. Germline V gene sequence: CDR1 SGHTA, CDR2 FQGTGA. Losses at the gene ends were 3 bases for V and 8 bases for J; bases not matched to a gene: 7. The source is a woman in her 40s with acute COVID-19. The genes are TRBV7-3 and TRBJ2-1, with 7 bases lining up with TRBD2. Sequencing was carried out using PBMCs or T cells enriched from blood (not recorded which). Here the CDR3 DNA reads TGTGCCAGCAGCTTCGGGAGGTTAGGGGATGAGCAGTTCTTC. It specifies CASSFGRLGDEQFF.